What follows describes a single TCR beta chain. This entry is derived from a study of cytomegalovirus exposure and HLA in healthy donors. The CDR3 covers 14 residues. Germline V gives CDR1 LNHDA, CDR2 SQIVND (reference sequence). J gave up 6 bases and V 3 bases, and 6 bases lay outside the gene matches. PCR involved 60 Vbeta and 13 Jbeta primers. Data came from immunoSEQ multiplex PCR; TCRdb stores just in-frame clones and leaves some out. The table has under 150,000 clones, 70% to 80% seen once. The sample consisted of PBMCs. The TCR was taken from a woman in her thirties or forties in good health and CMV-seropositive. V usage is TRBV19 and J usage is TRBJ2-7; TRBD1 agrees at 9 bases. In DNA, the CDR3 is TGTGCCAGTAGTATGGGGACAGGGTTCCGCGAGCAGTACTTC. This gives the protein CASSMGTGFREQYF.